This T cell receptor (beta chain) originates from a study of cytomegalovirus exposure and HLA in healthy donors. Across the whole study: When just under 400 donors were genotyped, more than 70% of them were found to fall in the Caucasian-associated ancestry cluster. General study points: In the analysis, some V segments, TRBV6-2 and TRBV6-3 included, were excluded as indistinguishable. The sole available immune exposure information was CMV serostatus. A later analysis linked a missense DCLRE1C variant to TCR beta V- and J-gene trimming.

As regards this clone: What it binds is unknown.

The primer mix had 60 Vbeta and 13 Jbeta primers. The repertoire was sequenced with immunoSEQ multiplex PCR; TCRdb's copy has only in-frame clones and lacks some. The table for this sample gives some 130,000 clones. This CDR3 has 12 amino acids. Germline V gene lookup returns CDR1 SEHNR and CDR2 FQNEAQ (reference sequence). V lost 6 bases to trimming and J lost 5 bases, with 10 bases between them. The material sequenced was PBMCs. This chain connects TRBV7-9 to TRBJ1-1; D not certain. The receptor was isolated from a woman aged 40 to 49 in good health and CMV-seropositive. For the CDR3, the DNA is TGTGCCAGCAGGAGACCGACAACTGAAGCTTTCTTT. This translates into CASRRPTTEAFF.